The 6 T cell receptor beta chains below all came from one sample that was sequenced in a study of blood T cell repertoires in COVID-19. The data were produced by immunoSEQ multiplex PCR, yet TCRdb's version contains in-frame clones alone and is incomplete. The sample records about 94,000 clones, about 89% being singletons. Specimen: peripheral blood. These receptors were taken from a human donor with acute or convalescent COVID-19. The donor label of this sample is uncertain.

This chain links TRBV9 with TRBJ2-1, with D unresolved. Per germline, CDR1 SGDLS and CDR2 YYNGEE. V lost 4 bases, J lost 2 bases, and 13 bases lay in between. The CDR3 is 15 amino acids. The CDR3 is CASSPRLSTYNEQFF. The DNA for the CDR3 is TGTGCCAGCAGCCCCCGACTGAGTACCTACAATGAGCAGTTCTTC.

This rearrangement joins TRBV18 to TRBJ2-5; D gene uncertain. The CDR3 contains 14 residues. Deletions cut 2 bases from V and 5 bases from J, with 12 bases between. Germline V gives CDR1 KGHSH, CDR2 LQKENI. CDR3 sequence reads: CASSPEALLETQYF. The CDR3 DNA reads as TGTGCCAGCTCACCAGAGGCTCTCCTGGAGACCCAGTACTTC.

The rearrangement links TRBV6-1 to TRBJ1-2; no firm D call. V was pared by 1 base and J by 8 bases, with 17 bases between. The V gene's germline CDR1 is MNHNS and CDR2 SASEGT. The CDR3 is made up of 15 amino acids. The CDR3 sequence: CASSEVWNAAGGYTF. The CDR3 DNA reads TGTGCCAGCAGTGAAGTGTGGAATGCGGCTGGGGGCTACACCTTC.

The J gene is TRBJ2-1, the V gene TRBV25-1; 11 bases line up with TRBD2. CDR1 and CDR2 from the germline V gene are MGHDK and SYGVNS. The CDR3 runs to 15 residues. The ends lost 5 bases at V and 5 bases at J; junction bases unmatched: 5. The DNA of the CDR3 is TGTGCCAGCAGTAGGGGACTAGCGGACCACAATGAGCAGTTCTTC. Translating it yields CASSRGLADHNEQFF.

The rearrangement links TRBV10-3 to TRBJ2-7, with 8 bases lining up with TRBD1. V lost 6 bases, J lost 2 bases, and 6 bases stayed unmatched. This CDR3 spans 14 amino acids. Looked up from germline, CDR1 is ENHRY and CDR2 is SYGVKD. The CDR3 loop reads CAIRATGGAYEQYF. The CDR3 DNA reads as TGTGCCATCAGAGCAACAGGGGGAGCCTACGAGCAGTACTTC.

This rearrangement joins TRBV29-1 to TRBJ2-7; 8 positions match TRBD1. The CDR3 runs 13 residues. Per the germline V gene, CDR1 is SQVTM and CDR2 is ANQGSEA. V dropped 2 bases and J dropped 10; count of bases not matched to a gene: 10. The CDR3 DNA reads TGCAGCGTTGAATCCAGGCAGGGGGCTGATCAGTACTTC. This translates into CSVESRQGADQYF.